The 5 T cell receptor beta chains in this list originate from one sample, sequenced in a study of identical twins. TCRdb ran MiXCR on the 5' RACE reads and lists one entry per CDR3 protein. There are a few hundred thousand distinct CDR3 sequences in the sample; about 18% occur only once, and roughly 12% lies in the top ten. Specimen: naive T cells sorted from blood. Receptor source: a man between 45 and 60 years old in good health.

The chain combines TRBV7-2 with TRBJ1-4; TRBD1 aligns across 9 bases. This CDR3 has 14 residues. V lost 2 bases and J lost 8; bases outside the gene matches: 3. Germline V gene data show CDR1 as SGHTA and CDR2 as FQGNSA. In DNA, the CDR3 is TGTGCCAGCAGCTTAAGGGACAGGGAAGAAAAACTGTTTTTT. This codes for CASSLRDREEKLFF.

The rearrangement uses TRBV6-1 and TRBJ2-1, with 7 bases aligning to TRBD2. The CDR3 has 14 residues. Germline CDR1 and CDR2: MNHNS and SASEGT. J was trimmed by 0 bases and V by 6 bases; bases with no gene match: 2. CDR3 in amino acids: CASRRGTSYNEQFF. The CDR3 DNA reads TGTGCCAGCAGGCGGGGGACCTCCTACAATGAGCAGTTCTTC.

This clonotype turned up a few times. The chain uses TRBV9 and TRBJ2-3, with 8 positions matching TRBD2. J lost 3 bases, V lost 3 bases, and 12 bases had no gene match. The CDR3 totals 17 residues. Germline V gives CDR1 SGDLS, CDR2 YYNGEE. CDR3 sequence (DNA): TGTGCCAGCAGCGCTCCCTTAAGCGGGGGTTCGACAGATACGCAGTATTTT. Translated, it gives CASSAPLSGGSTDTQYF. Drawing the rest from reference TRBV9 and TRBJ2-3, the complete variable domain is DSGVTQTPKHLITATGQRVTLRCSPRSGDLSVYWYQQSLDQGLQFLIQYYNGEERAKGNILERFSAQQFPDLHSELNLSSLELGDSALYFCASSAPLSGGSTDTQYFGPGTRLTVL.

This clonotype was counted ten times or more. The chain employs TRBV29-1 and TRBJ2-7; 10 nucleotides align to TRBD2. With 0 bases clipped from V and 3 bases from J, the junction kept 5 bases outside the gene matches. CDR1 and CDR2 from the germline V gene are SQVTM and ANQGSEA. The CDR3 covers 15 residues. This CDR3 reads CSVEDRASGSYEQYF. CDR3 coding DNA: TGCAGCGTTGAAGATAGGGCTAGCGGGAGCTACGAGCAGTACTTC.

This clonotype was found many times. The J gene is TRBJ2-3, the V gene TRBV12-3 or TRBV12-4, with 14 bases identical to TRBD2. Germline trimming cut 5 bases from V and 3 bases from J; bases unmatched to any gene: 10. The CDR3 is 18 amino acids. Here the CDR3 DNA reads TGTGCCAGCAGTGCCACTCGACTAGCGGGGGGGCAAACAGATACGCAGTATTTT. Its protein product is CASSATRLAGGQTDTQYF.